This entry lists 31 T cell receptor beta chains sequenced from one sample in a study of shared T cell receptors in the human thymus. Generated by immunoSEQ multiplex PCR, the TCRdb table keeps only in-frame clones and is missing some. Here the sample spans hundreds of thousands of clones, approximately 87% being singletons. The same specimen was also included in a second study, on human thymus T cells.

Sequencing was carried out using thymocytes. The receptor set was obtained from a boy under two years old with a congenital heart defect.

This clone was detected only a few times. V is TRBV19 and J is TRBJ1-3; D is possibly TRBD1 (5 bases). The CDR3 loop spans 16 amino acids. Germline CDR1 and CDR2: LNHDA and SQIVND (reference sequence). With 3 bases removed from V and 0 bases from J, the gap between germline ends came to 12 bases. The CDR3: CASSMWGTNSGNTIYF. CDR3 DNA: TGTGCCAGTAGTATGTGGGGCACCAACTCTGGAAACACCATATATTTT.

This sequence joins TRBV27 and TRBJ2-7; possibly TRBD1 for D (5 bases). Trimming removed 2 bases from V and 2 bases from J, with 16 bases in between. Germline CDR1 is MNHEY and CDR2 is SMNVEV (reference sequence). The CDR3 covers 16 residues. CDR3: CASSLPPGQGTYEQYF. CDR3 in DNA: TGTGCCAGCAGTTTACCCCCCGGGCAGGGCACCTACGAGCAGTACTTC.

This chain connects TRBV15 to TRBJ2-1; 9 bases line up with TRBD2. V shed 3 bases and J 9 bases; nucleotides not matched to a gene: 12. The CDR3 contains 16 residues. Looked up from germline, CDR1 is LNHNV and CDR2 is YYDKDF (reference sequence). The CDR3 reads CATSSPHGTSPREQFF. The CDR3 DNA reads TGTGCCACCAGCAGCCCTCACGGGACTAGCCCCCGTGAGCAGTTCTTC.

The chain is built from TRBV4-3 and TRBJ2-3, with TRBD2 matching 11 bases. Germline assignment: CDR1 LGHNA and CDR2 YSLEER. The CDR3 spans 20 residues. The V and J ends lost 4 bases and 5 bases, in that order; junction bases with no gene match: 20. The CDR3, as DNA: TGCGCCAGCAGCCCCCGACGGGGGGTAATAGCGGGAGGGCCCGAAGATACGCAGTATTTT. Its translation: CASSPRRGVIAGGPEDTQYF.

The chain is built from TRBV5-6 and TRBJ1-2; D is unclear. CDR3 length: 12 amino acids. Trimming left V 1 base short and J 8 bases short, with 9 bases between. Germline assignment: CDR1 SGHDT and CDR2 YYEEEE. The CDR3 DNA is TGTGCCAGCAGCTTGAAGTACAACGGCTACACCTTC. Translating it yields CASSLKYNGYTF.

A word on this clone: Other DNA sequences of this sample code for an identical CDR3. The chain carries TRBV29-1 and TRBJ1-1, with TRBD1 as a possible D gene (5 bases). V was trimmed by 4 bases and J by 1 base, leaving 7 bases between them. The CDR3 consists of 12 residues. CDR1 and CDR2 (germline): SQVTM, ANQGSEA. CDR3 loop: CSVGQGNTEAFF. The CDR3 DNA is TGCAGCGTTGGGCAGGGGAACACTGAAGCTTTCTTT.

The V and J genes are TRBV19 and TRBJ2-3, with a weak D call TRBD1 (6 bases). Per germline, CDR1 LNHDA and CDR2 SQIVND (reference sequence). Trimming removed 11 bases at V and 6 bases at J, with 27 bases between. The CDR3 is made up of 16 amino acids. The CDR3 protein is CALEAQGHPRPDTQYF. The CDR3 coding sequence is TGTGCCTTAGAAGCCCAGGGACACCCTCGTCCGGATACGCAGTATTTT.

The chain is built from TRBV19 and TRBJ2-7; D may be TRBD1 (8 bases). Germline assignment: CDR1 LNHDA and CDR2 SQIVND (reference sequence). V was pared by 0 bases and J by 3 bases, with 15 bases between. This CDR3 has 16 amino acids. The CDR3 region has the DNA TGTGCCAGTAGTATAGATCAGCGGGACAGGTACTACGAGCAGTACTTC. It specifies CASSIDQRDRYYEQYF.

J is TRBJ1-2 and V is TRBV5-1; 8 bases align to TRBD1. The V gene end was trimmed by 4 bases and the J gene end by 3 bases; junction bases not matched to a gene: 5. This CDR3 has 14 amino acids. The germline V gene encodes CDR1 SGHRS and CDR2 YFSETQ. The CDR3 sequence: CASSRDRWDYGYTF. In DNA, the CDR3 is TGCGCCAGCAGCCGGGACAGGTGGGACTATGGCTACACCTTC.

This rearrangement joins TRBV5-1 to TRBJ1-4; 7 nucleotides align to TRBD1. The V gene end was trimmed by 1 base and the J gene end by 4 bases; junction bases not matched to a gene: 4. From germline, CDR1 is SGHRS and CDR2 YFSETQ. This CDR3 region has 15 residues. The CDR3 spells CASSLQGQRNEKLFF. In nucleotides, the CDR3 is TGCGCCAGCAGCTTGCAGGGACAGCGTAATGAAAAACTGTTTTTT.

V is TRBV15 and J is TRBJ2-1; D remains unclear. V lost 1 base and J lost 9, with 10 bases in between. Germline lookup yields CDR1 LNHNV and CDR2 YYDKDF (reference sequence). The CDR3 spans 13 residues. CDR3 in amino acids: CATSRGPTGEQFF. The DNA of the CDR3 is TGTGCCACCAGCAGAGGCCCCACCGGTGAGCAGTTCTTC. Using reference TRBV15 and TRBJ2-1 for the parts outside the CDR3, the full variable domain is DAMVIQNPRYQVTQFGKPVTLSCSQTLNHNVMYWYQQKSSQAPKLLFHYYDKDFNNEADTPDNFQSRRPNTSFCFLDIRSPGLGDTAMYLCATSRGPTGEQFFGPGTRLTVL.

This clone is a singleton in its sample. This chain uses TRBV28 with TRBJ2-2; 14 nucleotides agree with TRBD2. CDR1 and CDR2 (germline): MDHEN, SYDVKM. The CDR3 is 17 amino acids. The J segment lost 5 bases and the V segment lost 6 bases, leaving 8 bases of the junction unmatched. Written as DNA, the CDR3 is TGTGCCAGCAGCAAGAAGACTAGCGGGAGGGCTACCGGGGAGCTGTTTTTT. This gives the protein CASSKKTSGRATGELFF. The full variable domain, completed using reference TRBV28 and TRBJ2-2, is DVKVTQSSRYLVKRTGEKVFLECVQDMDHENMFWYRQDPGLGLRLIYFSYDVKMKEKGDIPEGYSVSREKKERFSLILESASTNQTSMYLCASSKKTSGRATGELFFGEGSRLTVL.

This chain uses TRBV6-1 with TRBJ2-2; TRBD1 is a possible D gene (6 bases). Germline CDR1 reads MNHNS; CDR2 reads SASEGT. CDR3 length equals 15 residues. Trimming took off 6 bases at V and 4 bases at J, with 15 bases between the two ends. This CDR3 is CASSELTGSTGELFF. CDR3 DNA sequence: TGTGCCAGCAGCGAACTGACAGGTAGCACCGGGGAGCTGTTTTTT.

The J gene is TRBJ2-7, the V gene TRBV11-3; 9 positions match TRBD2. With V trimmed by 1 base and J by 6 bases, 7 bases remained unmatched. Germline V gene lookup returns CDR1 SGHNT and CDR2 YENEEA. The CDR3 runs to 15 residues. The CDR3: CASSLGLAGVGEQYF. In DNA form, the CDR3 reads TGTGCCAGCAGCTTAGGATTAGCGGGAGTCGGCGAGCAGTACTTC.

The chain is built from TRBV23-1 and TRBJ2-1, with 7 positions matching TRBD1. TRBV23-1 is marked as an open reading frame, function uncertain. J gave up 12 bases and V 3 bases, and 11 bases lay outside the gene matches. This CDR3 contains 14 residues. This CDR3 is CASSHHEGHRGQFF. The CDR3 bases are TGCGCCAGCAGTCACCACGAGGGGCACAGGGGGCAGTTCTTC.

The V call is TRBV12-5, the J call TRBJ2-1; TRBD1 matches 9 bases. V lost 0 bases and J lost 3; bases outside the gene matches: 9. Per the germline V gene, CDR1 is LGHNT and CDR2 is FRNRAP. The CDR3 covers 18 residues. This chain's CDR3 is CASGLVQPPDRGYNEQFF. In DNA, the CDR3 is TGTGCTAGTGGTTTGGTACAGCCGCCGGACAGGGGCTACAATGAGCAGTTCTTC.

The sample holds one count of this clone. The chain is built from TRBV6-5 and TRBJ2-2, with D perhaps TRBD1 (7 bases). The CDR3 is 13 amino acids. From germline, CDR1 is MNHEY and CDR2 SVGAGI. V was cut by 10 bases and J by 5 bases, with 14 bases left in between. The CDR3 DNA follows: TGTGCCACCCAGGAGGGGGCGACCGGGGAGCTGTTTTTT. It specifies CATQEGATGELFF.

The chain recombines TRBV4-2 with TRBJ2-1, with 7 bases identical to TRBD2. The germline gives CDR1 LGHNA, CDR2 YNFKEQ. With V trimmed by 1 base and J by 8 bases, 11 bases remained unmatched. The CDR3 runs 16 residues. This CDR3 reads CASSQVRTRYYDEQFF. The CDR3 DNA follows: TGTGCCAGCAGCCAAGTTCGGACTAGATATTATGATGAGCAGTTCTTC.

This clone has just a few counts. The sample has other DNA sequences that encode this CDR3 too. The chain uses TRBV19 and TRBJ2-2; no reliable D call. The CDR3 is made up of 13 amino acids. The V end lost 5 bases, the J end lost 4 bases, and 8 bases lay between the germline ends. Per germline, CDR1 LNHDA and CDR2 SQIVND (reference sequence). The CDR3 loop reads CASSPRLTGELFF. DNA of the CDR3: TGTGCCAGTAGTCCCAGACTCACCGGGGAGCTGTTTTTT.

V is TRBV27 and J is TRBJ2-7, with unresolved D. The CDR3 has 13 residues. V lost 4 bases, J lost 5 bases, and 12 bases lay in between. Germline CDR1 MNHEY, CDR2 SMNVEV (reference sequence). CDR3 sequence (DNA): TGTGCCAGCAGTTGGGCCCCCTCGGACGAGCAGTACTTC. Amino acids: CASSWAPSDEQYF.

The rearrangement links TRBV4-1 to TRBJ2-3; TRBD2 matches 7 bases. The CDR3 extends over 16 amino acids. CDR1 is MGHRA and CDR2 is YSYEKL in the germline V gene. Losses at the gene ends were 4 bases for V and 0 bases for J; bases not matched to a gene: 7. This CDR3 is CASSLTSSSSTDTQYF. The CDR3 DNA is TGCGCCAGCAGCCTGACTAGCAGCTCTAGCACAGATACGCAGTATTTT.

This chain links TRBV6-4 with TRBJ1-2; the match to TRBD1 covers 7 bases. Per the germline V gene, CDR1 is MRHNA and CDR2 is SNTAGT. The J segment lost 4 bases and the V segment lost 0 bases, leaving 11 bases of the junction unmatched. CDR3 length: 17 residues. The CDR3 coding sequence is TGTGCCAGCAGTGACTCGGGCACCCAGGGGGAAGGCTATGGCTACACCTTC. This encodes CASSDSGTQGEGYGYTF.

The V and J genes are TRBV6-1 and TRBJ1-5; D may be TRBD1 (5 bases). There are 19 residues in the CDR3. The germline V and J ends were trimmed by 1 base and 2 bases, with 21 bases remaining between them. CDR1 is MNHNS, CDR2 SASEGT, per germline. The CDR3 is CASSEGGRAGPGGNQPQHF. Here the CDR3 DNA reads TGTGCCAGCAGTGAAGGAGGGCGGGCGGGACCTGGGGGCAATCAGCCCCAGCATTTT.

The chain joins TRBV19 to TRBJ1-2, with 7 nucleotides matching TRBD1. Unmatched junction bases numbered 14, after V lost 6 bases and J lost 7 bases. The CDR3 totals 15 residues. CDR1 and CDR2 (germline): LNHDA, SQIVND (reference sequence). The CDR3 DNA follows: TGTGCCAGTAGACTGGTGAGACAGGGAAACGGTGGCTACACCTTC. This gives the protein CASRLVRQGNGGYTF.

The chain recombines TRBV28 with TRBJ1-4; 11 bases are a match to TRBD1. V lost 7 bases, J lost 5 bases, and 6 bases stayed unmatched. The CDR3 covers 15 residues. Germline values: CDR1 MDHEN, CDR2 SYDVKM. CDR3 nucleotide sequence: TGTGCCAGCACCCGGGACAGGGGGGAAAATGAAAAACTGTTTTTT. Residues: CASTRDRGENEKLFF.

The chain combines TRBV30 with TRBJ1-2, with 9 bases aligning to TRBD1. Germline lookup yields CDR1 GTSNPN and CDR2 SVGIG (reference sequence). The CDR3 is made up of 16 amino acids. Trimming took 2 bases from V and 4 from J; bases not matched to a gene: 11. For the CDR3, the DNA is TGTGCCTGGAGTACCACTTTGGACAGGGGAGGCTATGGCTACACCTTC. This sequence encodes CAWSTTLDRGGYGYTF. Filled out from reference TRBV30 and TRBJ1-2, the complete variable domain reads SQTIHQWPATLVQPVGSPLSLECTVEGTSNPNLYWYRQAAGRGLQLLFYSVGIGQISSEVPQNLSASRPQDRQFILSSKKLLLSDSGFYLCAWSTTLDRGGYGYTFGSGTRLTVV.

The chain carries TRBV29-1 and TRBJ1-2; perhaps TRBD1 as D (6 bases). Trimming shortened V by 6 bases and J by 8 bases, and 16 bases separated the two germline ends. This CDR3 has 12 residues. Per germline, CDR1 SQVTM and CDR2 ANQGSEA. CDR3 coding DNA: TGCAGCGTCCTCCGGGGGGCGCGCGGCTACACCTTC. Translation: CSVLRGARGYTF.

The chain combines TRBV10-3 with TRBJ2-1; TRBD1 aligns across 7 bases. This CDR3 spans 13 amino acids. The trim removed 6 bases at V and 6 bases at J, leaving 5 bases unmatched. From germline, CDR1 is ENHRY and CDR2 SYGVKD. The CDR3 reads CAIREQGFNEQFF. CDR3 in DNA: TGTGCCATCAGGGAACAGGGGTTCAATGAGCAGTTCTTC.

The rearrangement links TRBV29-1 to TRBJ2-7; 7 positions match TRBD1. The CDR3 consists of 13 residues. From germline, CDR1 is SQVTM and CDR2 ANQGSEA. V shed 5 bases and J 0 bases; nucleotides not matched to a gene: 4. The DNA of the CDR3 is TGCAGCGTTCGGTGGGACAGCTCCTACGAGCAGTACTTC. This encodes CSVRWDSSYEQYF.

The chain combines TRBV5-6 with TRBJ2-3, with 10 bases identical to TRBD2. Germline V lookup: CDR1 SGHDT, CDR2 YYEEEE. The CDR3 length is 18 residues. V was clipped by 5 bases and J by 4 bases; unmatched bases: 16. The CDR3 DNA sequence: TGTGCCAGCAGTTTCCCCCCGGCTAGCGGGAGAGTGGCAGATACGCAGTATTTT. It translates to CASSFPPASGRVADTQYF. Filled out from reference TRBV5-6 and TRBJ2-3, the complete variable domain reads DAGVTQSPTHLIKTRGQQVTLRCSPKSGHDTVSWYQQALGQGPQFIFQYYEEEERQRGNFPDRFSGHQFPNYSSELNVNALLLGDSALYLCASSFPPASGRVADTQYFGPGTRLTVL.

The rearrangement links TRBV2 to TRBJ2-5; TRBD2 matches 9 bases. Trimming cost V 3 bases and J 0 bases; bases outside gene matches: 14. Per germline, CDR1 SNHLY and CDR2 FYNNEI. The CDR3 runs to 19 residues. The CDR3 here is CASSEPSGKGGVYQETQYF. The DNA of the CDR3 is TGTGCCAGCAGTGAGCCTAGCGGGAAGGGGGGGGTCTACCAAGAGACCCAGTACTTC.